These 32 T cell receptor beta chains were sequenced from one sample in a study of T cells after yellow fever vaccination. In TCRdb, the 5' RACE reads were re-called with MiXCR into one record per CDR3 protein. The sample records hundreds of thousands of distinct CDR3 sequences, roughly a sixth being singletons. The source material was PBMCs, sampled 5 to 6 days after the first yellow fever vaccination. These receptors came from a man between 18 and 35 years old who received the YFV17D yellow fever vaccine.

A few counts support this clonotype. The chain carries TRBV6-2 or TRBV6-3 and TRBJ2-1; the D gene is possibly TRBD2 (6 bases). This CDR3 has 15 amino acids. Germline V lookup: CDR1 MNHEY, CDR2 SVGEGT. V lost 6 bases and J lost 2, with 14 bases in between. CDR3 sequence reads: CASRHWTTTYNEQFF. The CDR3 DNA reads as TGTGCCAGCAGACACTGGACTACCACCTACAATGAGCAGTTCTTC.

This clonotype has just a few counts. The chain couples TRBV10-2 to TRBJ2-7; 7 bases are a match to TRBD2. J gave up 2 bases and V 7 bases, and 5 bases lay outside the gene matches. Germline CDR1 and CDR2: WSHSY and SAAADI. The CDR3 is 13 residues long. The CDR3 sequence is CASIGAGAYEQYF. DNA for the CDR3: TGCGCCAGCATCGGTGCGGGGGCCTACGAGCAGTACTTC.

V is TRBV7-9 and J is TRBJ2-1; D not certain. The CDR3 extends over 15 amino acids. Trimming left V 1 base short and J 3 bases short, with 10 bases between. Germline V gives CDR1 SEHNR, CDR2 FQNEAQ (reference sequence). The CDR3 DNA reads as TGTGCCAGCAGCTTAGTCGATACCAACTACAATGAGCAGTTCTTC. This sequence encodes CASSLVDTNYNEQFF.

This clonotype was seen more than once but under ten times. The chain carries TRBV20-1 and TRBJ1-5; D is possibly TRBD1 (5 bases). CDR1 DFQATT and CDR2 SNEGSKA come from the germline V gene (reference sequence). CDR3 size: 13 residues. The germline V and J ends were trimmed by 4 bases and 3 bases, with 10 bases remaining between them. The CDR3 spells CSANQGDNQPQHF. In nucleotides, the CDR3 is TGCAGTGCTAACCAGGGTGACAATCAGCCCCAGCATTTT.

There are a few counts of this clonotype. This chain uses TRBV18 with TRBJ2-3; D is uncertain. Trimming left V 0 bases short and J 5 bases short, with 12 bases between. The CDR3 extends over 15 amino acids. CDR1 is KGHSH and CDR2 is LQKENI in the germline V gene. CDR3 loop: CASSPPSSWLDTQYF. As DNA, the CDR3 is TGTGCCAGCTCACCACCTAGCTCATGGCTAGATACGCAGTATTTT.

The rearrangement joins TRBV28 to TRBJ2-5; tentative D call: TRBD1 (6 bases). The germline V gene has CDR1 MDHEN and CDR2 SYDVKM. Trimming left V 8 bases short and J 4 bases short, with 14 bases between. The CDR3 contains 13 residues. DNA of the CDR3: TGTGCCAGCGGCAGGGGAAGGGCAGAGACCCAGTACTTC. Translation: CASGRGRAETQYF.

Written as DNA, the CDR3 is TGTGCCAGCAGCTCAGCCGGGACAGCAAACACCGGGGAGCTGTTTTTT. Its translation: CASSSAGTANTGELFF. The chain has TRBV11-1 and TRBJ2-2; 7 bases agree with TRBD1. Germline CDR1 reads SGHAT; CDR2 reads FQDESV (reference sequence). The trim removed 4 bases at V and 2 bases at J, leaving 7 bases unmatched. The CDR3 loop spans 16 amino acids.

The CDR3 here is CASSVRSYYEQYV. DNA for the CDR3: TGTGCCAGCAGTGTCAGGAGCTACTACGAGCAGTACGTC. V usage is TRBV2 and J usage is TRBJ2-7, with D unresolved. There are 13 residues in the CDR3. V was shortened by 4 bases and J by 3 bases, with 10 bases between the two germline ends. Germline CDR1 reads SNHLY; CDR2 reads FYNNEI.

This clonotype was seen more than once but under ten times. The chain recombines TRBV10-3 with TRBJ1-4, with unresolved D. The CDR3 is made up of 14 amino acids. V was cut by 6 bases and J by 0 bases, with 8 bases left in between. Per the germline V gene, CDR1 is ENHRY and CDR2 is SYGVKD. CDR3: CAIRNTATNEKLFF. In DNA, the CDR3 is TGTGCCATCAGAAACACTGCAACTAATGAAAAACTGTTTTTT.

This clonotype was seen a handful of times. The chain combines TRBV4-2 with TRBJ2-1; TRBD2 aligns across 12 bases. Unmatched junction bases numbered 1, after V lost 1 base and J lost 0 bases. CDR1 is LGHNA and CDR2 is YNFKEQ in the germline V gene. The length of the CDR3 is 17 residues. CDR3 residues: CASSQASGGASYNEQFF. The CDR3 region has the DNA TGTGCCAGCAGCCAAGCTAGCGGGGGGGCCTCCTACAATGAGCAGTTCTTC.

The gene calls are TRBV7-2 and TRBJ2-3; no definite D call. Trimming left V 8 bases short and J 3 bases short, with 12 bases between. The CDR3 is made up of 13 amino acids. CDR1 is SGHTA and CDR2 is FQGNSA in the germline V gene. CDR3 residues: CASARAATDTQYF. CDR3 DNA sequence: TGTGCCAGCGCCCGGGCGGCGACAGATACGCAGTATTTT.

This clonotype was counted only a few times. The V and J genes are TRBV5-1 and TRBJ1-2; D gene unclear. Between the trimmed V and J ends, which lost 0 bases and 8 bases, there was a span of 17 bases. CDR1 and CDR2 (germline): SGHRS, YFSETQ. This CDR3 is built from 15 residues. As DNA, the CDR3 is TGCGCCAGCAGCTTGGAGGCAGGAACTCGGAGGGGCTACACCTTC. Protein sequence: CASSLEAGTRRGYTF. Together with reference TRBV5-1 and TRBJ1-2, the CDR3 gives the full variable domain: KAGVTQTPRYLIKTRGQQVTLSCSPISGHRSVSWYQQTPGQGLQFLFEYFSETQRNKGNFPGRFSGRQFSNSRSEMNVSTLELGDSALYLCASSLEAGTRRGYTFGSGTRLTVV.

The gene calls are TRBV12-3 or TRBV12-4 and TRBJ2-5; D unclear. There are 13 residues in the CDR3. Trimming removed 3 bases at V and 5 bases at J, with 10 bases between. CDR3 sequence (DNA): TGTGCCAGCAGTTTTGTGGCTGTGGAGACCCAGTACTTC. Amino acid sequence: CASSFVAVETQYF.

This clonotype was picked up one time. At one end the junction does not follow the germline gene, possibly because of a read error. The chain has TRBV11-2 and TRBJ2-5, with a weak D call TRBD2 (6 bases). The CDR3 sequence is 13 residues long. Germline values: CDR1 SGHAT, CDR2 FQNNGV. Here the CDR3 reads CTSSWGLLGTQYF. The CDR3 DNA is TGTACCAGCAGCTGGGGACTTCTCGGGACCCAGTACTTC.

The chain recombines TRBV20-1 with TRBJ2-1; 11 nucleotides line up with TRBD2. J was trimmed by 5 bases and V by 6 bases; bases with no gene match: 12. From germline, CDR1 is DFQATT and CDR2 SNEGSKA (reference sequence). CDR3 size: 16 residues. The CDR3: CSAKLGSGGAHNEQFF. CDR3 in DNA: TGCAGTGCCAAACTGGGTAGCGGGGGGGCCCACAATGAGCAGTTCTTC.

This clonotype turned up a few times. The gene calls are TRBV6-5 and TRBJ1-6; perhaps TRBD1 as D (6 bases). This CDR3 contains 12 residues. V was shortened by 6 bases and J by 11 bases, with 11 bases between the two germline ends. Per the germline V gene, CDR1 is MNHEY and CDR2 is SVGAGI. Written as DNA, the CDR3 is TGTGCCAGCAGACAGGGAGACACACCCCTCCACTTT. Translated, it gives CASRQGDTPLHF.

This chain uses TRBV7-6 with TRBJ2-1; possibly TRBD1 for D (7 bases). This CDR3 contains 15 residues. Per the germline V gene, CDR1 is SGHVS and CDR2 is FNYEAQ. Trimming left V 1 base short and J 7 bases short, with 14 bases between. This chain's CDR3 is CASSLGQGGLNEQFF. The CDR3 coding sequence is TGTGCCAGCAGCTTAGGGCAGGGGGGCCTAAATGAGCAGTTCTTC.

This clonotype has more than one count but fewer than ten. The chain is built from TRBV7-8 and TRBJ2-2, with a weak D call TRBD2 (7 bases). Trimming cost V 5 bases and J 5 bases, with 21 bases left between them. The CDR3 contains 17 residues. Germline lookup yields CDR1 SGHVS and CDR2 FQNEAQ. The CDR3 spells CASSLPGGGGDTGELFF. In DNA, the CDR3 is TGTGCCAGCAGCCTCCCGGGGGGAGGGGGGGATACCGGGGAGCTGTTTTTT.

V is TRBV7-3 and J is TRBJ1-3, with D maybe TRBD1 (5 bases). CDR3 length: 14 residues. Germline V gene data show CDR1 as SGHTA and CDR2 as FQGTGA. The V end was cut by 2 bases, the J end by 4 bases, with 9 bases between. CDR3 DNA sequence: TGTGCCAGCAGCTTAGGGGGACTCGGAAACACCATATATTTT. This sequence encodes CASSLGGLGNTIYF.

The chain combines TRBV7-8 with TRBJ1-5; D is undetermined. Germline V lookup: CDR1 SGHVS, CDR2 FQNEAQ. This CDR3 has 14 residues. V lost 2 bases to trimming and J lost 7 bases, with 12 bases between them. The CDR3 spells CASSLHHRGQPQHF. The CDR3 coding sequence is TGTGCCAGCAGCTTACATCACAGAGGCCAGCCCCAGCATTTT.

This clonotype was found many times. The gene calls are TRBV12-3 or TRBV12-4 and TRBJ2-1; D unclear. The length of the CDR3 is 11 residues. V dropped 3 bases and J dropped 8 bases, with 5 bases sitting between them. This CDR3 is CASSFGDEQFF. The CDR3 bases are TGTGCCAGCAGTTTCGGAGATGAGCAGTTCTTC.

The chain links TRBV12-3 or TRBV12-4 to TRBJ1-4; TRBD1 is a possible D gene (5 bases). The CDR3 contains 15 residues. Between the trimmed V and J ends, which lost 4 bases and 8 bases, there was a span of 17 bases. CDR3 nucleotides: TGTGCCAGCAGTTCCGGGACGAGGGATTGGGAAAAACTGTTTTTT. Amino acid sequence: CASSSGTRDWEKLFF.

This clonotype was found a few times. This chain connects TRBV3-1 to TRBJ2-7, with a weak D call TRBD2 (5 bases). CDR3 size: 16 residues. The germline CDR1 and CDR2 sequences are LGHDT and YNNKEL (reference sequence). Trimming removed 4 bases from V and 2 bases from J, with 18 bases in between. CDR3 in amino acids: CASSPHPTVGAYEQYF. The CDR3 DNA sequence: TGTGCCAGCAGCCCTCACCCCACGGTGGGAGCCTACGAGCAGTACTTC.

The chain joins TRBV2 to TRBJ2-7, with a tentative D call TRBD2 (5 bases). The CDR3 is 13 residues long. The germline V gene has CDR1 SNHLY and CDR2 FYNNEI. The V and J ends lost 3 bases and 6 bases respectively, with 12 bases between them. The CDR3 DNA reads as TGTGCCAGCAGTGATAAGGTTGGAGGCGAGCAGTACGTC. This gives the protein CASSDKVGGEQYV.

Many counts were recorded for this clonotype. The chain employs TRBV2 and TRBJ2-7; D unclear. V gave up 2 bases and J gave up 3 bases, with 11 bases separating them. CDR3 length equals 14 residues. The V gene's germline CDR1 is SNHLY and CDR2 FYNNEI. The CDR3 coding sequence is TGTGCCAGCAGTGAAACGCGGCAGATCTACGAGCAGTACGTC. Protein product: CASSETRQIYEQYV.

This clonotype was seen ten or more times. V and J are TRBV4-3 and TRBJ2-3; D ambiguous. The CDR3 loop spans 20 amino acids. Germline V gives CDR1 LGHNA, CDR2 YSLEER. The germline V and J ends were trimmed by 0 bases and 1 base, with 23 bases remaining between them. The CDR3 loop is CASSQELGIQRGMGTDTQYF. In DNA, the CDR3 is TGCGCCAGCAGCCAAGAGTTAGGGATTCAGAGAGGTATGGGCACAGATACGCAGTATTTT.

The chain recombines TRBV30 with TRBJ1-1; no definite D call. The CDR3 sequence is 14 residues long. V lost 4 bases to trimming and J lost 0 bases, with 12 bases between them. Germline lookup yields CDR1 GTSNPN and CDR2 SVGIG (reference sequence). The CDR3 DNA sequence: TGTGCCTGGACAAAGCGCCTACTGAACACTGAAGCTTTCTTT. Translated: CAWTKRLLNTEAFF.

The chain carries TRBV7-2 and TRBJ2-4, with D perhaps matching TRBD1 (6 bases). This CDR3 is 13 amino acids long. The ends were cut back, 5 bases at V and 6 bases at J, with 11 bases in the middle. Germline V gives CDR1 SGHTA, CDR2 FQGNSA. Here the CDR3 reads CASSEGQLNIQYF. CDR3 in DNA: TGTGCCAGCAGCGAAGGACAGTTAAACATTCAGTACTTC.

The chain couples TRBV6-2 or TRBV6-3 to TRBJ2-7; 13 positions match TRBD2. The V segment lost 6 bases and the J segment 5 bases; nucleotides outside the gene matches: 7. Germline-derived CDR1 and CDR2 are MNHEY and SVGEGT. The CDR3 has 15 residues. The CDR3 protein is CASRPAGTSGDEQYF. CDR3 nucleotide sequence: TGTGCCAGCAGACCGGCGGGGACTAGCGGGGACGAGCAGTACTTC.

This clonotype was picked up a small number of times. The V gene is TRBV6-1, the J gene TRBJ2-2; possibly TRBD1 for D (6 bases). This CDR3 comprises 15 residues. Trimming pared 6 bases from V and 2 bases from J, leaving 13 bases between. Germline CDR1 is MNHNS and CDR2 is SASEGT. CDR3 coding DNA: TGTGCCAGCAGCAGAGGGGGTATAAACACCGGGGAGCTGTTTTTT. Its protein product is CASSRGGINTGELFF.

V gene TRBV12-3 or TRBV12-4 combines with J gene TRBJ1-1; tentatively, D is TRBD1 (6 bases). The CDR3 loop spans 13 amino acids. V was clipped by 6 bases and J by 4 bases, with 12 bases between them. This CDR3 is CASRSTGFTEAFF. In nucleotides, the CDR3 is TGTGCCAGCAGAAGCACAGGGTTCACTGAAGCTTTCTTT.

This clonotype was counted a few times. The chain is built from TRBV6-5 and TRBJ1-1; D uncertain. The CDR3 runs to 15 residues. Germline V gene lookup returns CDR1 MNHEY and CDR2 SVGAGI. V was shortened by 2 bases and J by 1 base, with 11 bases between the two germline ends. The CDR3 bases are TGTGCCAGCAGTTACATCCTGGGTCCGAACACTGAAGCTTTCTTT. Its translation is CASSYILGPNTEAFF.